These 22 T cell receptor beta chains share one sample of origin, sequenced in a study of blood T cell repertoires in COVID-19. The repertoire was sequenced with immunoSEQ multiplex PCR; TCRdb's copy has only in-frame clones and lacks some. The sample lists hundreds of thousands of clones; roughly 85% were seen once. The sequenced sample consisted of peripheral blood. Receptor source: a man aged 45-65 years with active or convalescent COVID-19.

This clone was found once. The same CDR3 arises from other DNA sequences in this sample as well. V is TRBV6-1 and J is TRBJ2-7; 7 bases are shared with TRBD1. Germline CDR1 is MNHNS and CDR2 is SASEGT. The CDR3 is 14 residues long. Trimming cost V 1 base and J 4 bases; bases outside gene matches: 4. The CDR3 coding sequence is TGTGCCAGCAGTGAAGGGAACAGGGGATACGAGCAGTACTTC. Protein: CASSEGNRGYEQYF.

The chain is built from TRBV5-8 and TRBJ2-1, with 7 bases fitting TRBD2. After removal of 4 bases from V and 8 bases from J, the junction contained 9 bases not matched to a gene. The CDR3 extends over 14 amino acids. Germline V gene sequence: CDR1 SGHTS, CDR2 YDEGEE. The CDR3 spells CASSRRGLTYEQFF. In DNA, the CDR3 is TGTGCCAGCAGCCGGAGGGGACTAACTTATGAGCAGTTCTTC.

The V call is TRBV19, the J call TRBJ1-1; D may be TRBD1 (5 bases). This CDR3 is 13 amino acids long. CDR1 is LNHDA and CDR2 is SQIVND in the germline V gene (reference sequence). The V end was cut by 8 bases, the J end by 0 bases, with 10 bases between. In nucleotides, the CDR3 is TGTGCCAGTTCCGAGGACATGAACACTGAAGCTTTCTTT. It codes for CASSEDMNTEAFF. Drawing the rest from reference TRBV19 and TRBJ1-1, the complete variable domain is DGGITQSPKYLFRKEGQNVTLSCEQNLNHDAMYWYRQDPGQGLRLIYYSQIVNDFQKGDIAEGYSVSREKKESFPLTVTSAQKNPTAFYLCASSEDMNTEAFFGQGTRLTVV.

The rearrangement joins TRBV6-5 to TRBJ1-3, with D possibly TRBD1 on 5 matching bases. Trimming removed 0 bases from V and 0 bases from J, with 9 bases in between. The CDR3 extends over 16 amino acids. Germline assignment: CDR1 MNHEY and CDR2 SVGAGI. The CDR3 spells CASSYSGLRSGNTIYF. The DNA for the CDR3 is TGTGCCAGCAGTTACTCGGGACTGCGCTCTGGAAACACCATATATTTT.

This clone was counted a few times. The rearrangement links TRBV5-6 to TRBJ2-2, with a tentative D call TRBD2 (6 bases). CDR3 size: 15 residues. Trimming removed 2 bases from V and 6 bases from J, with 14 bases in between. Germline assignment: CDR1 SGHDT and CDR2 YYEEEE. The CDR3 sequence: CASSFGTGSPGELFF. CDR3 nucleotide sequence: TGTGCCAGCAGCTTCGGGACTGGGAGCCCCGGGGAGCTGTTTTTT.

This sequence joins TRBV5-1 and TRBJ2-4, with TRBD2 matching over 10 bases. After removal of 3 bases from V and 6 bases from J, the junction contained 12 bases not matched to a gene. The germline V gene encodes CDR1 SGHRS and CDR2 YFSETQ. The CDR3 sequence is 17 residues long. For the CDR3, the DNA is TGCGCCAGCAGCTGGGGGGAAGCGGGAGGGCCGAGAAACATTCAGTACTTC. This sequence encodes CASSWGEAGGPRNIQYF. The full variable domain, its missing parts supplied by reference TRBV5-1 and TRBJ2-4, is KAGVTQTPRYLIKTRGQQVTLSCSPISGHRSVSWYQQTPGQGLQFLFEYFSETQRNKGNFPGRFSGRQFSNSRSEMNVSTLELGDSALYLCASSWGEAGGPRNIQYFGAGTRLSVL.

The chain links TRBV19 to TRBJ2-2, with 10 bases aligning to TRBD1. Germline V lookup: CDR1 LNHDA, CDR2 SQIVND (reference sequence). This CDR3 has 14 amino acids. V lost 6 bases and J lost 5; bases outside the gene matches: 3. The CDR3 DNA follows: TGTGCCAGTAGGGGGACAGGGGTTACCGGGGAGCTGTTTTTT. Its protein is CASRGTGVTGELFF.

The rearrangement uses TRBV5-4 and TRBJ2-5; 7 nucleotides match TRBD1. Germline CDR1 reads SGHNT; CDR2 reads YYREEE (reference sequence). The trim removed 2 bases at V and 2 bases at J, leaving 3 bases unmatched. This CDR3 spans 14 amino acids. The CDR3 loop is CASSFGDRQETQYF. DNA for the CDR3: TGTGCCAGCAGCTTCGGGGACAGACAAGAGACCCAGTACTTC.

The DNA for the CDR3 is TGTGCCAGCAGTTTAGGGAGCCCAAGTTATGGCTACACCTTC. Its translation: CASSLGSPSYGYTF. The J gene is TRBJ1-2, the V gene TRBV6-5, with D unresolved. V shed 4 bases and J shed 5 bases, with 14 bases lying between them. This CDR3 is 14 amino acids long. CDR1 and CDR2 (germline): MNHEY, SVGAGI.

This clone was found once. The genes are TRBV9 and TRBJ2-7; a possible D gene is TRBD1 (6 bases). From germline, CDR1 is SGDLS and CDR2 YYNGEE. The CDR3 spans 13 residues. Trimming took off 3 bases at V and 7 bases at J, with 14 bases between the two ends. The CDR3: CASSGQVFGEQYF. In DNA form, the CDR3 reads TGTGCCAGCAGCGGACAGGTTTTTGGGGAGCAGTACTTC.

This chain connects TRBV11-2 to TRBJ2-6; 7 nucleotides line up with TRBD1. Germline V lookup: CDR1 SGHAT, CDR2 FQNNGV. V trimming: 3 bases; J trimming: 0 bases; junction bases outside the gene matches: 8. CDR3 size: 18 residues. CDR3 bases: TGTGCCAGCAGCTTCCAAAGGGACAGCTTCTCTGGGGCCAACGTCCTGACTTTC. It translates to CASSFQRDSFSGANVLTF.

The rearrangement links TRBV5-6 to TRBJ1-1; D is ambiguous. This CDR3 has 17 residues. Trimming shortened V by 2 bases and J by 4 bases, and 21 bases separated the two germline ends. The V gene's germline CDR1 is SGHDT and CDR2 YYEEEE. This CDR3 is CASSLPKNNLRSTEAFF. The CDR3 coding sequence is TGTGCCAGCAGCTTACCCAAAAACAATTTGAGGAGCACTGAAGCTTTCTTT.

The chain joins TRBV4-2 to TRBJ2-2; TRBD2 agrees at 15 bases. Germline trimming cut 4 bases from V and 5 bases from J; bases unmatched to any gene: 5. There are 17 residues in the CDR3. CDR1 and CDR2 (germline): LGHNA, YNFKEQ. In nucleotides, the CDR3 is TGTGCCAGCAGCCCTTTGGGACTAGCGGGAGGAACCGGGGAGCTGTTTTTT. This gives the protein CASSPLGLAGGTGELFF.

V is TRBV7-8 and J is TRBJ2-7, with 8 bases matching TRBD2. The CDR3 spans 17 residues. Germline CDR1 SGHVS, CDR2 FQNEAQ. The trim removed 8 bases at V and 4 bases at J, leaving 19 bases unmatched. The CDR3 DNA follows: TGTGCCAGCCATACGGGACCGGAGCCGGGAGGGCCGTACGAGCAGTACTTC. Translation: CASHTGPEPGGPYEQYF.

The chain links TRBV7-7 to TRBJ2-2; 10 bases match TRBD2. The CDR3 contains 16 residues. Germline lookup yields CDR1 SSHAT and CDR2 FNYEAQ (reference sequence). V was pared by 1 base and J by 5 bases, with 4 bases of the junction left unmatched. CDR3 bases: TGTGCCAGCAGCTTAGAAATAGCGGGAGGTACCGGGGAGCTGTTTTTT. This translates into CASSLEIAGGTGELFF.

The chain employs TRBV28 and TRBJ1-1, with D tentatively TRBD1 (5 bases). CDR1 is MDHEN, CDR2 SYDVKM, per germline. This CDR3 region has 14 residues. Trimming took 8 bases from V and 8 from J, leaving 21 bases between them. CDR3 protein: CASHRGVMGGEAFF. In nucleotides, the CDR3 is TGTGCCAGCCACCGGGGGGTCATGGGAGGGGAAGCTTTCTTT.

The rearrangement joins TRBV11-2 to TRBJ1-1, with TRBD1 matching over 8 bases. The germline CDR1 and CDR2 sequences are SGHAT and FQNNGV. This CDR3 comprises 15 residues. V trimming: 5 bases; J trimming: 1 base; junction bases outside the gene matches: 6. Here the CDR3 DNA reads TGTGCCAGCAGCAGGCCCGGACAGGGGAACACTGAAGCTTTCTTT. The encoded protein is CASSRPGQGNTEAFF.

This clone was seen only once. For the CDR3, the DNA is TGTGCCAGCAGCTTATGGTTATCTAGCGGGAGGGGCTCCTACAATGAGCAGTTCTTC. This encodes CASSLWLSSGRGSYNEQFF. This sequence joins TRBV7-3 and TRBJ2-1, with TRBD2 matching 12 bases. This CDR3 has 19 residues. V dropped 2 bases and J dropped 0; count of bases not matched to a gene: 8. Germline CDR1 is SGHTA and CDR2 is FQGTGA.

This sequence joins TRBV30 and TRBJ2-5; TRBD1 matches at 11 bases. Germline V CDR1 and CDR2: GTSNPN, SVGIG (reference sequence). The CDR3 has 14 amino acids. After removal of 5 bases from V and 3 bases from J, the junction contained 5 bases not matched to a gene. The CDR3 nucleotides read TGTGCCTGGGGACAGGGGGCAGGGGAAGAGACCCAGTACTTC. Its protein is CAWGQGAGEETQYF.

This sequence joins TRBV4-2 and TRBJ2-1; weak D call: TRBD2 (6 bases). Germline V gives CDR1 LGHNA, CDR2 YNFKEQ. The CDR3 contains 15 residues. V lost 4 bases to trimming and J lost 3 bases, with 13 bases between them. CDR3 in amino acids: CASSPTSLNYNEQFF. The CDR3 DNA follows: TGTGCCAGCAGCCCAACTAGCCTTAACTACAATGAGCAGTTCTTC.

The chain links TRBV27 to TRBJ1-5; D is perhaps TRBD1 (5 bases). V lost 9 bases, J lost 6 bases, and 18 bases lay in between. The germline V gene has CDR1 MNHEY and CDR2 SMNVEV (reference sequence). There are 14 residues in the CDR3. CDR3 sequence reads: CASVAGRGSQPQHF. The CDR3, as DNA: TGTGCCAGTGTCGCAGGGCGGGGGAGTCAGCCCCAGCATTTT.

This chain uses TRBV6-4 with TRBJ2-5; D gene uncertain. V shed 5 bases and J shed 2 bases, with 15 bases lying between them. This CDR3 spans 15 amino acids. Germline CDR1 is MRHNA and CDR2 is SNTAGT. The CDR3 loop reads CASSTRRTTQETQYF. The CDR3 region has the DNA TGTGCCAGCAGTACCCGAAGAACTACTCAAGAGACCCAGTACTTC.